These 18 T cell receptor beta chains originate from one sample sequenced in a study of cytomegalovirus exposure and HLA in healthy donors. Amplification used 60 Vbeta primers and 13 Jbeta primers. The assay was immunoSEQ multiplex PCR, and TCRdb's table has in-frame clones only and misses some. The repertoire holds 90,000 to 120,000 clones, with about 74% as singletons. Sequencing input: PBMCs. These receptors all come from a woman aged 40 to 50 in good health and CMV-seropositive.

Concerning this clone: Compared with germline, one end of the junction differs, possibly owing to a read error. CDR3 loop: CASSLGDRGDYGCTF. The CDR3 region has the DNA TGTGCCAGCAGCTTGGGGGACCGAGGGGACTATGGCTGCACCTTC. The genes are TRBV5-6 and TRBJ1-2; D is perhaps TRBD1 (5 bases). This CDR3 comprises 15 residues. Germline CDR1 is SGHDT and CDR2 is YYEEEE.

The chain has TRBV7-9 and TRBJ2-7; 9 positions match TRBD1. The CDR3 totals 15 residues. Germline CDR1 is SEHNR and CDR2 is FQNEAQ (reference sequence). V shed 6 bases and J 1 base; nucleotides not matched to a gene: 7. CDR3 DNA sequence: TGTGCCAGCAGTCCTTGGGGACAGGGTTCCTACGAGCAGTACTTC. Protein sequence: CASSPWGQGSYEQYF. Full variable domain (remainder filled in from reference TRBV7-9 and TRBJ2-7): DTGVSQNPRHKITKRGQNVTFRCDPISEHNRLYWYRQTLGQGPEFLTYFQNEAQLEKSRLLSDRFSAERPKGSFSTLEIQRTEQGDSAMYLCASSPWGQGSYEQYFGPGTRLTVT.

The chain combines TRBV5-1 with TRBJ2-7, with TRBD1 matching over 9 bases. The CDR3 runs to 14 residues. Germline CDR1 is SGHRS and CDR2 is YFSETQ. V was pared by 2 bases and J by 2 bases, with 2 bases of the junction left unmatched. CDR3 region: CASSLQGATYEQYF. CDR3 in DNA: TGCGCCAGCAGCTTACAGGGGGCTACCTACGAGCAGTACTTC.

V and J are TRBV10-3 and TRBJ1-1, with 8 bases lining up with TRBD1. This CDR3 contains 16 residues. The V and J ends lost 7 bases and 3 bases, in that order; junction bases with no gene match: 13. CDR1 is ENHRY and CDR2 is SYGVKD in the germline V gene. CDR3 sequence: CAITKSGQGGHTEAFF. The CDR3 nucleotides are TGTGCCATCACCAAGAGTGGACAGGGCGGGCACACTGAAGCTTTCTTT.

The chain is built from TRBV27 and TRBJ1-2, with 9 bases fitting TRBD1. The CDR3 has 15 residues. After removal of 5 bases from V and 4 bases from J, the junction contained 8 bases not matched to a gene. Germline V gene sequence: CDR1 MNHEY, CDR2 SMNVEV (reference sequence). For the CDR3, the DNA is TGTGCCAGCAGTCCCCGGGGACAGGGAAGCTATGGCTACACCTTC. It yields the protein CASSPRGQGSYGYTF.

Written as DNA, the CDR3 is TGTGCCAGCAGCTTCCGGACAGGGGACGAGCAGTACTTC. Translating gives CASSFRTGDEQYF. V usage is TRBV7-9 and J usage is TRBJ2-7; 9 nucleotides align to TRBD1. The CDR3 covers 13 residues. Germline assignment: CDR1 SEHNR and CDR2 FQNEAQ (reference sequence). Trimming at V came to 3 bases and at J to 5 bases, leaving 2 bases not matched to a gene.

This rearrangement joins TRBV6-6 to TRBJ2-7; perhaps TRBD2 as D (7 bases). The germline V gene has CDR1 MNHNY and CDR2 SVGAGI (reference sequence). The CDR3 has 16 residues. Trimming stripped 2 bases from V and 1 base from J, with 15 bases between. CDR3 amino acids: CASSYRRGQASYEQYF. The CDR3 DNA reads as TGTGCCAGCAGTTACAGGCGGGGGCAGGCGTCCTACGAGCAGTACTTC.

The rearrangement uses TRBV6-6 and TRBJ2-7, with 9 bases aligning to TRBD2. The ends lost 0 bases at V and 4 bases at J; junction bases unmatched: 4. The CDR3 extends over 15 amino acids. Germline lookup yields CDR1 MNHNY and CDR2 SVGAGI (reference sequence). CDR3 sequence: CASSYSSGGQYEQYF. CDR3 sequence (DNA): TGTGCCAGCAGTTACTCTAGCGGGGGACAGTACGAGCAGTACTTC.

The CDR3 reads CASSSHSGVGTQYF. CDR3 nucleotide sequence: TGTGCCAGCAGCTCCCACTCAGGGGTGGGGACGCAGTATTTT. J is TRBJ2-3 and V is TRBV7-2; maybe TRBD1 (6 bases). Germline-derived CDR1 and CDR2 are SGHTA and FQGNSA. This CDR3 is 14 amino acids long. The V gene lost 4 bases and the J gene lost 9 bases, with 17 bases spanning the gap. The variable domain in full, completed from reference TRBV7-2 and TRBJ2-3, reads GAGVSQSPSNKVTEKGKDVELRCDPISGHTALYWYRQSLGQGLEFLIYFQGNSAPDKSGLPSDRFSAERTGGSVSTLTIQRTQQEDSAVYLCASSSHSGVGTQYFGPGTRLTVL.

Concerning this clone itself: The same CDR3 also results from other DNA sequences found in this sample. The chain recombines TRBV5-1 with TRBJ2-5; TRBD2 agrees at 7 bases. This CDR3 spans 14 amino acids. V lost 0 bases to trimming and J lost 5 bases; unmatched junction nucleotides: 4. Germline lookup yields CDR1 SGHRS and CDR2 YFSETQ. The CDR3 DNA sequence: TGCGCCAGCAGCTTGGGTCAGGGAGGGGAGACCCAGTACTTC. Translating it yields CASSLGQGGETQYF.

This clone was detected a few times. The CDR3 DNA follows: TGCGCCAGCAGCTGGCCTAGCGGGGGAAGTTACAATGAGCAGTTCTTC. As protein: CASSWPSGGSYNEQFF. This sequence joins TRBV5-1 and TRBJ2-1, with 10 bases matching TRBD2. CDR1 and CDR2 (germline): SGHRS, YFSETQ. V trimming: 3 bases; J trimming: 4 bases; junction bases outside the gene matches: 7. CDR3 size: 16 residues.

The chain recombines TRBV2 with TRBJ1-2; D not resolved. The V gene lost 1 base and the J gene lost 8 bases, with 14 bases spanning the gap. The CDR3 consists of 14 residues. CDR1 and CDR2 (germline): SNHLY, FYNNEI. The CDR3 DNA follows: TGTGCCAGCAGTGAAGGGAGCCATTTATCCGGCTACACCTTC. It is translated as CASSEGSHLSGYTF.

V is TRBV11-2 and J is TRBJ1-1; tentatively, D is TRBD1 (6 bases). This CDR3 has 14 amino acids. V lost 4 bases and J lost 2, with 11 bases in between. The germline V gene encodes CDR1 SGHAT and CDR2 FQNNGV. The CDR3 loop is CASSSGGGNTEAFF. The DNA for the CDR3 is TGTGCCAGCAGCTCAGGCGGGGGCAACACTGAAGCTTTCTTT.

The J gene is TRBJ2-4, the V gene TRBV28; 11 bases agree with TRBD2. Germline V gene lookup returns CDR1 MDHEN and CDR2 SYDVKM. V dropped 6 bases and J dropped 1; count of bases not matched to a gene: 5. This CDR3 contains 16 residues. The CDR3 loop is CASRPPSGGAKNIQYF. In DNA, the CDR3 is TGTGCCAGCAGACCCCCTAGCGGGGGGGCCAAAAACATTCAGTACTTC.

This rearrangement joins TRBV15 to TRBJ2-3; 8 nucleotides align to TRBD1. Germline assignment: CDR1 LNHNV and CDR2 YYDKDF (reference sequence). The J segment lost 4 bases and the V segment lost 5 bases, leaving 8 bases of the junction unmatched. The CDR3 spans 15 residues. The CDR3, as DNA: TGTGCCACCAGCGTCGGGACAGGTCCGGCAGATACGCAGTATTTT. Encoded protein: CATSVGTGPADTQYF.

The chain is built from TRBV30 and TRBJ1-1; tentatively, D is TRBD1 (5 bases). The length of the CDR3 is 12 residues. The V gene's germline CDR1 is GTSNPN and CDR2 SVGIG (reference sequence). Trimming took 0 bases from V and 6 from J, leaving 8 bases between them. The CDR3 nucleotides read TGTGCCTGGAGTGTTGGCAGGGCTGAAGCTTTCTTT. Its protein product is CAWSVGRAEAFF. The variable domain in full, completed from reference TRBV30 and TRBJ1-1, reads SQTIHQWPATLVQPVGSPLSLECTVEGTSNPNLYWYRQAAGRGLQLLFYSVGIGQISSEVPQNLSASRPQDRQFILSSKKLLLSDSGFYLCAWSVGRAEAFFGQGTRLTVV.

This clone was counted only a few times. This chain joins TRBV10-3 and TRBJ1-1; TRBD1 aligns across 8 bases. V shed 3 bases, J shed 5 bases, and the junction held 8 bases outside the gene matches. There are 15 residues in the CDR3. CDR1 is ENHRY and CDR2 is SYGVKD in the germline V gene. As DNA, the CDR3 is TGTGCCATCAGTGAACAACAGGGGGTGGGGACTGAAGCTTTCTTT. This gives the protein CAISEQQGVGTEAFF.

This chain connects TRBV4-2 to TRBJ2-5; 11 bases fit TRBD2. Germline V gene lookup returns CDR1 LGHNA and CDR2 YNFKEQ. CDR3 length: 17 amino acids. Trimming cost V 1 base and J 1 base; bases outside gene matches: 5. The CDR3 coding sequence is TGTGCCAGCAGCCAAGGAGGTACTAGCGGGGGCCAAGAGACCCAGTACTTC. The encoded protein is CASSQGGTSGGQETQYF.